This T cell receptor (beta chain) comes out of a study of low-dose radiotherapy and immunotherapy resistance in tumors. On the study more broadly: Fractions of 0.5 Gy went to Cohort 1 every 2 weeks, totaling 6.5 Gy. Intravenous ipilimumab 1 mg/kg every six weeks was given with nivolumab 240 mg every two weeks. Daily intake of oral aspirin 300 mg by patients lasted four cycles and began on cycle 1 day 1.

The CDR3 is made up of 17 amino acids. With TRAV- and TRBV-specific primers, first-strand cDNA was made, covering the alpha and beta chains. TCRs underwent about 22 PCR cycles of amplification with a constant-region primer and V-primer adapter. Via MiXCR, TCRdb re-called the reads, giving one row per CDR3 protein. The profile shows approximately 9,700 distinct CDR3 sequences, around 40% of them singletons. Donors, who were enrolled in a single-arm phase I dose-escalation trial, received nivolumab, ipilimumab, aspirin, low-dose cyclophosphamide and low-dose radiotherapy. In this sample, this clonotype turned up once. A junction end diverges from the germline sequence, so it may reflect a read error.

The sequence came from a human donor with advanced metastatic prostate, ovarian, gallbladder or colorectal cancer (not recorded which). This table probably holds off-target reads from a library built for another chain. This chain uses TRBV23-1 with TRBJ2-7, with 10 nucleotides matching TRBD1. TRBV23-1 is an ORF, and what it does is uncertain. The CDR3 bases are TGCGCCAGCAGACAATTCCCGGACAGGGGGTTTCTCAACGAGCAGTACTTC. Translated: CASRQFPDRGFLNEQYF.